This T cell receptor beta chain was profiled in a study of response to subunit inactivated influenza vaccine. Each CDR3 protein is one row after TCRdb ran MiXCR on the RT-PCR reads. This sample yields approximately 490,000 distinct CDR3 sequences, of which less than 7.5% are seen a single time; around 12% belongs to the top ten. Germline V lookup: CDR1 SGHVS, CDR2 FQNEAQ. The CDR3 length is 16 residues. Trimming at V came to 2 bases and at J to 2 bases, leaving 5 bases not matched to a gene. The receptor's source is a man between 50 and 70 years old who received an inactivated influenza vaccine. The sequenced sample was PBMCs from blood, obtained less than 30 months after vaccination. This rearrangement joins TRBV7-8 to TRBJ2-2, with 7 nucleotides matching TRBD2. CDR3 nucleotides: TGTGCCAGCAGCTTACTGGCTAGCGGAAACACCGGGGAGCTGTTTTTT. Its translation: CASSLLASGNTGELFF.